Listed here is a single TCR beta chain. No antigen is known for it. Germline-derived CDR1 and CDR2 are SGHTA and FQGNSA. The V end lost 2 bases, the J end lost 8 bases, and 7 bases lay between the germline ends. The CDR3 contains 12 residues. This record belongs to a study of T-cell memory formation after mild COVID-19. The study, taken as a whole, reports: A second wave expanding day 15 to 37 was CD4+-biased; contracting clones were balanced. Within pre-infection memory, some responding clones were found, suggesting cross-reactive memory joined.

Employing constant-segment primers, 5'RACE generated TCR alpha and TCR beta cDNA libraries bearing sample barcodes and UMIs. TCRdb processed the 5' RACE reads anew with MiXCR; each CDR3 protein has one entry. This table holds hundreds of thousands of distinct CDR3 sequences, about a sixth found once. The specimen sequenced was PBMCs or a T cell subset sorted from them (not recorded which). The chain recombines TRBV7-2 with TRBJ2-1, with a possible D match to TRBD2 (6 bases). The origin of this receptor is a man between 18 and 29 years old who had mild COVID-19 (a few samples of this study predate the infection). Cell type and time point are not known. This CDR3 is CASSLWGDEQFF. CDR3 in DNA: TGTGCCAGCAGCTTATGGGGGGATGAGCAGTTCTTC.